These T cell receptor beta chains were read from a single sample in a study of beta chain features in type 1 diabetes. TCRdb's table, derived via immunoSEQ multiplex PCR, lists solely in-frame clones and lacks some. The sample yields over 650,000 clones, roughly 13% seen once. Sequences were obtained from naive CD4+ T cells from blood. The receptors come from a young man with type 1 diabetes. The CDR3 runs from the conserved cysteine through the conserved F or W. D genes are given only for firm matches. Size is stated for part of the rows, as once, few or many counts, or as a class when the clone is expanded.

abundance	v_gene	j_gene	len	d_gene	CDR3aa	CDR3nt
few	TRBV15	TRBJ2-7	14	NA	CATSRDGASYEQYF	TGTGCCACCAGCAGAGACGGCGCCTCCTACGAGCAGTACTTC
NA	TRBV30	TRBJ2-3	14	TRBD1	CARTLQGGTDTQYF	TGTGCCCGCACTCTACAGGGGGGCACAGATACGCAGTATTTT
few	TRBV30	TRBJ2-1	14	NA	CAWSVSFGMVEQFF	TGTGCCTGGAGTGTAAGTTTTGGTATGGTTGAGCAGTTCTTC
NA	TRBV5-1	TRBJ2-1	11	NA	CASSFLDEQFF	TGCGCCAGCAGCTTTCTAGACGAGCAGTTCTTC
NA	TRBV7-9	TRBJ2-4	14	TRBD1	CASSPTGGQNIQYF	TGTGCCAGCAGCCCTACAGGGGGACAAAACATTCAGTACTTC
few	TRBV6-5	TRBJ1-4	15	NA	CASSYSSVGNEKLFF	TGTGCCAGCAGTTACTCTTCCGTTGGTAATGAAAAACTGTTTTTT
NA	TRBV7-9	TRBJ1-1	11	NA	CASSSGGVAFF	TGTGCCAGCAGCTCCGGGGGGGTAGCTTTCTTT
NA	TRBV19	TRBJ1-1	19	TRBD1	CASSTMLAGQGTRNTEAFF	TGTGCCAGTAGTACGATGTTGGCGGGACAGGGGACCCGGAACACTGAAGCTTTCTTT
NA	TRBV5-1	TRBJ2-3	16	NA	CASSLPRGSGTDTQYF	TGCGCCAGCAGCCTACCCCGGGGGAGTGGCACAGATACGCAGTATTTT
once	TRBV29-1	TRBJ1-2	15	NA	CSVEPPQGRGYGYTF	TGCAGCGTTGAACCCCCCCAAGGGCGGGGCTATGGCTACACCTTC
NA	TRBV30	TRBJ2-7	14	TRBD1	CAWSVLGGGYEQYF	TGTGCCTGGAGTGTCCTAGGGGGCGGGTACGAGCAGTACTTC
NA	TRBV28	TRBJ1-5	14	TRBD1	CASSFDRGPQPQHF	TGTGCCAGCAGTTTCGACAGGGGGCCTCAGCCCCAGCATTTT
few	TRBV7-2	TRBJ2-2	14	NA	CASSFKRVTGELFF	TGTGCCAGCAGCTTTAAACGGGTAACCGGGGAGCTGTTTTTT
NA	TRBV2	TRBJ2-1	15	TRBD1	CASSPQGAGYNEQFF	TGTGCCAGCAGTCCACAGGGGGCAGGCTACAATGAGCAGTTCTTC
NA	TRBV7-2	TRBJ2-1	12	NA	CASSLSYNEQFF	TGTGCCAGCAGCTTATCCTACAATGAGCAGTTCTTC
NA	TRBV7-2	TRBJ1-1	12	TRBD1	CASTGGSTEAFF	TGTGCATCTACAGGGGGTAGTACTGAAGCTTTCTTT
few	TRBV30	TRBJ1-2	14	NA	CAWSVQDTNYGYTF	TGTGCCTGGAGTGTGCAAGACACTAACTATGGCTACACCTTC
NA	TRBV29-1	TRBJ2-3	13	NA	CSVASLATDTQYF	TGCAGCGTTGCTAGTCTGGCCACAGATACGCAGTATTTT
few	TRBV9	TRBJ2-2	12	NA	CASSAGPGELFF	TGTGCCAGCAGCGCGGGCCCAGGGGAGCTGTTTTTT
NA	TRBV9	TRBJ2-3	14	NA	CASSVVGTSDTQYF	TGTGCCAGCAGCGTAGTTGGGACCTCAGATACGCAGTATTTT
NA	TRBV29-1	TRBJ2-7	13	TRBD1	CSVDGTGPYEQYF	TGCAGCGTTGATGGGACAGGGCCCTACGAGCAGTACTTC
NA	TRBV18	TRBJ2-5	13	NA	CASSPSYQETQYF	TGTGCCAGCTCACCGTCCTACCAAGAGACCCAGTACTTC
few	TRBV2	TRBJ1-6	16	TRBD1	CAIGGTGGFYNSPLHF	TGTGCCATCGGTGGGACAGGCGGTTTTTATAATTCACCCCTCCACTTT
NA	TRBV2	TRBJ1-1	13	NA	CASSENGVTEAFF	TGTGCCAGCAGTGAAAACGGGGTCACTGAAGCTTTCTTT
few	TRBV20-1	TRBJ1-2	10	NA	CSATRDGYTF	TGCAGTGCCACTAGGGATGGCTACACCTTC
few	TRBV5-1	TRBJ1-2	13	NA	CASSPRTDYGYTF	TGCGCCAGCAGCCCCAGGACTGACTATGGCTACACCTTC
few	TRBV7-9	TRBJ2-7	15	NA	CASSLDGVSSYEQYF	TGTGCCAGCAGCTTAGATGGAGTCAGCTCCTACGAGCAGTACTTC
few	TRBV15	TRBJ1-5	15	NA	CATSSRTVSNQPQHF	TGTGCCACCAGCAGCAGGACAGTTAGCAATCAGCCCCAGCATTTT
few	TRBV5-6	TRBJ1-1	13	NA	CASSLVMNTEAFF	TGTGCCAGCAGCTTGGTTATGAACACTGAAGCTTTCTTT
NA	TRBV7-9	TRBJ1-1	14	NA	CASSSPGSGTEAFF	TGTGCCAGCAGCTCACCCGGGTCGGGCACTGAAGCTTTCTTT
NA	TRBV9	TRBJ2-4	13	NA	CASSSTGGGIQYF	TGTGCCAGCAGCTCAACGGGCGGCGGCATTCAGTACTTC
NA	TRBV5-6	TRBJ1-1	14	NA	CASSLIGPNTEAFF	TGTGCCAGCAGCTTGATAGGTCCGAACACTGAAGCTTTCTTT
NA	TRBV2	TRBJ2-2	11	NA	CASKVAGELFF	TGTGCCAGCAAGGTCGCCGGGGAGCTGTTTTTT
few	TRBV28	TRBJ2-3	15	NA	CATTAKGGGRGTQYF	TGTGCCACCACTGCGAAGGGGGGGGGCAGGGGTACGCAGTATTTT
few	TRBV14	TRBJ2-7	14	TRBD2	CASSRRGLAGRKYF	TGTGCCAGCAGCCGGAGGGGACTAGCGGGTAGGAAGTACTTC
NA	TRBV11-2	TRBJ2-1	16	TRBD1	CASSSSAGQGLNEQFF	TGTGCCAGCAGCTCAAGCGCGGGACAGGGGCTTAATGAGCAGTTCTTC
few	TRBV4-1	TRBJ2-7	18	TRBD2	CASSQDPLVGGSSYEQYF	TGCGCCAGCAGCCAAGACCCCCTCGTAGGCGGGAGCTCCTACGAGCAGTACTTC
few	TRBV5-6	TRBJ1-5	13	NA	CASSLGVNQPQHF	TGTGCCAGCAGCTTGGGGGTTAATCAGCCCCAGCATTTT
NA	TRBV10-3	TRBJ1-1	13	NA	CAIKGVESLEAFF	TGTGCCATCAAAGGGGTCGAGAGCTTAGAAGCTTTCTTT
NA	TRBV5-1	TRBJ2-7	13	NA	CASSQGQNYEQYF	TGCGCCAGCAGCCAGGGACAAAACTACGAGCAGTACTTC
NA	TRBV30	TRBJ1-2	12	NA	CAWGPGNYGYTF	TGTGCCTGGGGGCCAGGGAACTATGGCTACACCTTC
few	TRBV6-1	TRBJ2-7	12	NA	CASSEGPWSPYF	TGTGCCAGCAGTGAAGGGCCCTGGTCCCCTTACTTC
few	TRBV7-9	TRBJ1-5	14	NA	CASSSGGAGKPQHF	TGTGCCAGCAGCTCTGGAGGGGCTGGGAAGCCCCAGCATTTT
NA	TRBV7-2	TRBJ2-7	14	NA	CASSYDPNRNEQYF	TGTGCCAGCAGCTATGACCCCAACCGGAACGAGCAGTACTTC
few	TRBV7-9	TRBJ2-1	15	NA	CASSLFSGGINEQFF	TGTGCCAGCAGCTTATTCAGCGGCGGAATCAATGAGCAGTTCTTC
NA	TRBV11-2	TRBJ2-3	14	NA	CASSLQLATDTQYF	TGTGCCAGCAGCTTACAACTAGCAACAGATACGCAGTATTTT
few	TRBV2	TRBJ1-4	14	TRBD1	CASSFTGVREKLFF	TGTGCCAGCAGTTTCACAGGGGTGCGTGAAAAACTGTTTTTT